This entry lists 21 T cell receptor beta chains sequenced from one sample in a study of T cell responses to AZD1222 COVID-19 vaccine. Measured with immunoSEQ multiplex PCR; TCRdb has only the in-frame clones, and not every one. This sample carries some 140,000 clones, roughly 90% of them seen once, and the ten largest clones take 18%. The material was peripheral blood, obtained on day 0 of AZD1222 vaccination. Receptors originate from an adult in good health.

The chain combines TRBV9 with TRBJ1-5; D is uncertain. The V and J ends lost 0 bases and 6 bases respectively, with 1 base between them. From germline, CDR1 is SGDLS and CDR2 YYNGEE. The CDR3 is 11 residues long. Here the CDR3 reads CASSVGQPQHF. In DNA form, the CDR3 reads TGTGCCAGCAGCGTAGGTCAGCCCCAGCATTTT.

This sequence joins TRBV21-1 and TRBJ2-7; the D call in the table, TRBD2, was not verified against the DNA. TRBV21-1 is a documented pseudogene. The CDR3 sequence is 15 residues long. This CDR3 is CASIPSGTDLYEQYF. The CDR3 nucleotides read TGTGCCAGCATCCCTAGCGGGACGGACCTCTACGAGCAGTACTTC.

The chain has TRBV4-3 and TRBJ2-7; D unresolved. Per the germline V gene, CDR1 is LGHNA and CDR2 is YSLEER. The CDR3 spans 16 residues. V was trimmed by 0 bases and J by 5 bases, leaving 17 bases between them. CDR3 in amino acids: CASSQDTGPRSHEQYF. The DNA for the CDR3 is TGCGCCAGCAGCCAAGATACTGGGCCACGGTCCCACGAGCAGTACTTC.

The rearrangement uses TRBV5-4 and TRBJ2-7; D unclear. V lost 4 bases and J 0 bases, leaving 11 bases between the germline ends. CDR3 length: 14 amino acids. CDR1 SGHNT and CDR2 YYREEE come from the germline V gene (reference sequence). CDR3 bases: TGTGCCAGCAGCCTCCAAGGTCTCTCCTACGAGCAGTACTTC. Its translation: CASSLQGLSYEQYF.

The rearrangement joins TRBV9 to TRBJ1-6, with D possibly TRBD1 on 5 matching bases. The V gene lost 4 bases and the J gene lost 10 bases, with 21 bases spanning the gap. Germline V gives CDR1 SGDLS, CDR2 YYNGEE. CDR3 length: 16 residues. The CDR3 protein is CASSPDPRGRDSPLHF. The CDR3, as DNA: TGTGCCAGCAGCCCCGACCCGAGGGGCAGAGACTCACCCCTCCACTTT.

The table lists this clone with a count of one. V usage is TRBV29-1 and J usage is TRBJ1-5; the match to TRBD1 covers 11 bases. The length of the CDR3 is 13 residues. Germline CDR1 is SQVTM and CDR2 is ANQGSEA. V was clipped by 4 bases and J by 7 bases; unmatched bases: 3. The CDR3, as DNA: TGCAGCGTTGGGGGGACAGGGGGGCAGCCCCAGCATTTT. Amino acids: CSVGGTGGQPQHF.

The chain carries TRBV12-3 or TRBV12-4 and TRBJ2-2, with D hard to call. Trimming took 11 bases from V and 2 from J, leaving 12 bases between them. This CDR3 region has 13 residues. For the CDR3, the DNA is TGTGCCCAGGCTAAGCCTAACACCGGGGAGCTGTTTTTT. This translates into CAQAKPNTGELFF.

This sequence joins TRBV28 and TRBJ2-3, with 10 positions matching TRBD2. The J segment lost 1 base and the V segment lost 3 bases, leaving 7 bases of the junction unmatched. The germline gives CDR1 MDHEN, CDR2 SYDVKM. The CDR3 has 17 residues. The CDR3 coding sequence is TGTGCCAGCAGTTTTTGGCAAACTAGCGGGGGCACAGATACGCAGTATTTT. Encoded protein: CASSFWQTSGGTDTQYF.

The chain carries TRBV7-9 and TRBJ1-5; possible D gene TRBD1, 6 bases. Trimming removed 5 bases from V and 6 bases from J, with 20 bases in between. CDR3 length: 16 residues. From germline, CDR1 is SEHNR and CDR2 FQNEAQ (reference sequence). CDR3 region: CASSTPDSPSGQPQHF. CDR3 coding DNA: TGTGCCAGCAGCACCCCGGACAGTCCCAGCGGTCAGCCCCAGCATTTT.

The CDR3 DNA reads TGTGCCAGCAACCTGATGGGAGGATCACCCCTCCACTTT. Encoded protein: CASNLMGGSPLHF. The V call is TRBV7-2, the J call TRBJ1-6, with no clear D. The V end was cut by 7 bases, the J end by 10 bases, with 14 bases between. Germline CDR1 SGHTA, CDR2 FQGNSA. The CDR3 contains 13 residues. Full variable domain (outside the CDR3, taken from reference TRBV7-2 and TRBJ1-6): GAGVSQSPSNKVTEKGKDVELRCDPISGHTALYWYRQSLGQGLEFLIYFQGNSAPDKSGLPSDRFSAERTGGSVSTLTIQRTQQEDSAVYLCASNLMGGSPLHFGNGTRLTVT.

The chain uses TRBV7-6 and TRBJ2-7; 9 nucleotides match TRBD2. Trimming removed 0 bases from V and 7 bases from J; junction bases left unmatched: 10. The CDR3 runs to 16 residues. CDR1 SGHVS and CDR2 FNYEAQ come from the germline V gene. CDR3 DNA: TGTGCCAGCAGCTTAGCGATCGGCGGGGGGGCGGGTGAGCAGTACTTC. Residues: CASSLAIGGGAGEQYF.

This chain joins TRBV7-3 and TRBJ2-1; 13 bases fit TRBD2. Germline CDR1 is SGHTA and CDR2 is FQGTGA. J was trimmed by 8 bases and V by 5 bases; bases with no gene match: 6. CDR3 length equals 15 residues. The CDR3 reads CASSDRTSGSDEQFF. In DNA form, the CDR3 reads TGTGCCAGCAGCGACCGGACTAGCGGGAGTGATGAGCAGTTCTTC.

The chain links TRBV27 to TRBJ1-1; possibly TRBD1 for D (5 bases). The length of the CDR3 is 14 residues. Germline V lookup: CDR1 MNHEY, CDR2 SMNVEV (reference sequence). The ends were cut back, 4 bases at V and 6 bases at J, with 15 bases in the middle. The CDR3 here is CASSYLQVGAEAFF. The CDR3 nucleotides read TGTGCCAGCAGTTACCTGCAAGTGGGGGCTGAAGCTTTCTTT.

The chain links TRBV5-1 to TRBJ1-1, with unresolved D. The germline CDR1 and CDR2 sequences are SGHRS and YFSETQ. CDR3 length: 14 amino acids. The germline V and J ends were trimmed by 2 bases and 1 base, with 9 bases remaining between them. In DNA form, the CDR3 reads TGCGCCAGCAGCTTCCGGGCCGAGAACACTGAAGCTTTCTTT. It yields the protein CASSFRAENTEAFF.

V and J are TRBV15 and TRBJ1-3; no clear D. Germline CDR1 is LNHNV and CDR2 is YYDKDF (reference sequence). The CDR3 runs to 12 residues. Trimming pared 0 bases from V and 8 bases from J, leaving 5 bases between. CDR3: CATSRDRDTIYF. Written as DNA, the CDR3 is TGTGCCACCAGCAGAGATCGCGACACCATATATTTT.

This sequence joins TRBV11-1 and TRBJ2-3; TRBD2 might be the D (5 bases). Between the trimmed V and J ends, which lost 2 bases and 2 bases, there was a span of 11 bases. Germline values: CDR1 SGHAT, CDR2 FQDESV (reference sequence). The CDR3 is 15 residues long. The CDR3 nucleotides are TGTGCCAGCAGCTTATTAGCGACCGTCACAGATACGCAGTATTTT. It yields the protein CASSLLATVTDTQYF.

The J gene is TRBJ1-2, the V gene TRBV29-1; D unclear. V was pared by 0 bases and J by 2 bases, with 10 bases between. The CDR3 covers 14 residues. The germline gives CDR1 SQVTM, CDR2 ANQGSEA. The CDR3 DNA follows: TGCAGCGTTGAAGATCGCTACGGGAACTATGGCTACACCTTC. Residues: CSVEDRYGNYGYTF.

The rearrangement uses TRBV5-1 and TRBJ1-1; unclear D gene. The germline V gene has CDR1 SGHRS and CDR2 YFSETQ. The CDR3 is 13 residues long. V shed 5 bases and J shed 0 bases, with 8 bases lying between them. The DNA for the CDR3 is TGCGCCAGCAGGGCTTCAGTGAACACTGAAGCTTTCTTT. As protein: CASRASVNTEAFF. The full variable domain, with the rest looked up from reference TRBV5-1 and TRBJ1-1, is KAGVTQTPRYLIKTRGQQVTLSCSPISGHRSVSWYQQTPGQGLQFLFEYFSETQRNKGNFPGRFSGRQFSNSRSEMNVSTLELGDSALYLCASRASVNTEAFFGQGTRLTVV.

The chain carries TRBV4-1 and TRBJ2-7, with D possibly matching TRBD2 (5 bases). This CDR3 is 15 amino acids long. Trimming stripped 1 base from V and 2 bases from J, with 12 bases between. Germline CDR1 reads MGHRA; CDR2 reads YSYEKL. The CDR3 loop reads CASSQVGREPYEQYF. The CDR3 bases are TGCGCCAGCAGCCAAGTCGGAAGGGAGCCCTACGAGCAGTACTTC.

The rearrangement links TRBV9 to TRBJ1-3; tentative D call: TRBD1 (6 bases). From germline, CDR1 is SGDLS and CDR2 YYNGEE. V lost 0 bases to trimming and J lost 4 bases, with 14 bases between them. This CDR3 region has 16 residues. CDR3 sequence reads: CASSVDHRELGNTIYF. CDR3 in DNA: TGTGCCAGCAGCGTAGACCACAGGGAGCTGGGAAACACCATATATTTT.

The CDR3 reads CASSFGQGETQYF. DNA of the CDR3: TGCGCCAGCAGCTTCGGGCAGGGAGAGACCCAGTACTTC. The chain joins TRBV5-1 to TRBJ2-5, with a tentative D call TRBD1 (5 bases). Trimming removed 2 bases from V and 4 bases from J, with 9 bases in between. Germline loops: CDR1 SGHRS, CDR2 YFSETQ. The length of the CDR3 is 13 residues.